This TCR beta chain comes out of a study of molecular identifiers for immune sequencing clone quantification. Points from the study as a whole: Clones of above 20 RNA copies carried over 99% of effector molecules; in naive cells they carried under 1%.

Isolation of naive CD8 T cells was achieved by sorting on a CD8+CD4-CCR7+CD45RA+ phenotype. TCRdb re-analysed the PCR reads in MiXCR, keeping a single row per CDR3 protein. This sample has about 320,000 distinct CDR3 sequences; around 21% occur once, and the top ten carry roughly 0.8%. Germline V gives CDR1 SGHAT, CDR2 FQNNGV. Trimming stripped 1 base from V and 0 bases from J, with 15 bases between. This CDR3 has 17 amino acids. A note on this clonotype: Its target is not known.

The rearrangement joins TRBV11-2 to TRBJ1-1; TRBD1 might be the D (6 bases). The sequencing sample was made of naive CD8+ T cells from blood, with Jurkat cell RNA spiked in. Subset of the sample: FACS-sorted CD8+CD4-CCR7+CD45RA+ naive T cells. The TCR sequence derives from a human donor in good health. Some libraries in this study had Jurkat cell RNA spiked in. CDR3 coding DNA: TGTGCCAGCAGCTTAGTCGGGGGGCGCGGGTTGAACACTGAAGCTTTCTTT. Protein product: CASSLVGGRGLNTEAFF. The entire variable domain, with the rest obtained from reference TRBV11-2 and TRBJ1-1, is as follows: EAGVAQSPRYKIIEKRQSVAFWCNPISGHATLYWYQQILGQGPKLLIQFQNNGVVDDSQLPKDRFSAERLKGVDSTLKIQPAKLEDSAVYLCASSLVGGRGLNTEAFFGQGTRLTVV.